The 19 T cell receptor beta chains in this list originate from one sample, sequenced in a study of graft-versus-host responses after intestinal transplantation. The antigens for these receptors are not known. Measured with immunoSEQ multiplex PCR; TCRdb has only the in-frame clones, and not every one. The sample includes approximately 97,000 clones, about nine tenths of them seen just once. The specimen was unstimulated CD8+ T cells sorted from spleen or lymph node cells, collected before transplant. These receptors all come from a human donor who was the organ donor for an intestinal transplant.

The chain uses TRBV2 and TRBJ2-7; 14 positions match TRBD2. There are 16 residues in the CDR3. V was clipped by 5 bases and J by 5 bases; unmatched bases: 8. Germline V gives CDR1 SNHLY, CDR2 FYNNEI. Here the CDR3 reads CASSPGTSGSSHEQYF. DNA of the CDR3: TGTGCCAGCAGTCCCGGGACTAGCGGGAGTTCCCACGAGCAGTACTTC.

The CDR3: CASAGRLYNEQFF. The CDR3 DNA sequence: TGTGCCAGTGCGGGGAGACTCTACAATGAGCAGTTCTTC. The V call is TRBV28, the J call TRBJ2-1; weak D call: TRBD2 (6 bases). The V end lost 9 bases, the J end lost 3 bases, and 12 bases lay between the germline ends. The germline V gene has CDR1 MDHEN and CDR2 SYDVKM. The CDR3 loop spans 13 amino acids. The whole variable domain, remainder taken from reference TRBV28 and TRBJ2-1, is DVKVTQSSRYLVKRTGEKVFLECVQDMDHENMFWYRQDPGLGLRLIYFSYDVKMKEKGDIPEGYSVSREKKERFSLILESASTNQTSMYLCASAGRLYNEQFFGPGTRLTVL.

Of note for this clone: An end of the junction does not agree with germline; a read error may underlie this. The J gene is TRBJ2-1, the V gene TRBV6-6, with 11 positions matching TRBD2. Germline assignment: CDR1 MNHNY and CDR2 SVGAGI (reference sequence). The CDR3 is made up of 12 amino acids. The CDR3: CASLGLAVELFF. The DNA of the CDR3 is TGTGCCAGCCTGGGACTAGCGGTGGAGCTGTTCTTC.

The chain has TRBV28 and TRBJ2-1; 8 bases fit TRBD2. Germline trimming cut 7 bases from V and 8 bases from J; bases unmatched to any gene: 7. The CDR3 sequence is 13 residues long. The germline gives CDR1 MDHEN, CDR2 SYDVKM. CDR3 in amino acids: CASTSGSWDEQFF. The CDR3 DNA is TGTGCCAGCACGAGCGGGAGTTGGGATGAGCAGTTCTTC.

The chain carries TRBV11-2 and TRBJ2-3, with TRBD2 identical over 9 bases. Trimming removed 3 bases from V and 5 bases from J; junction bases left unmatched: 12. CDR1 is SGHAT, CDR2 FQNNGV, per germline. This CDR3 has 17 residues. The CDR3 region has the DNA TGTGCCAGCAGCTTTCTAGCGGGGTCGGGTCCCCGAGATACGCAGTATTTT. As protein: CASSFLAGSGPRDTQYF.

The chain links TRBV5-1 to TRBJ2-3; 11 bases fit TRBD2. J lost 2 bases, V lost 4 bases, and 12 bases had no gene match. This CDR3 contains 18 residues. Germline assignment: CDR1 SGHRS and CDR2 YFSETQ. The CDR3 sequence is CASSQRLAGRPYTDTQYF. As DNA, the CDR3 is TGCGCCAGCAGCCAAAGACTAGCGGGGCGACCATACACAGATACGCAGTATTTT.

As DNA, the CDR3 is TGTGCCAGCATGGGACATTACGAGCAGTACTTC. Amino acid sequence: CASMGHYEQYF. This chain links TRBV28 with TRBJ2-7; weak D call: TRBD1 (6 bases). Between the trimmed V and J ends, which lost 7 bases and 4 bases, there was a span of 8 bases. Per the germline V gene, CDR1 is MDHEN and CDR2 is SYDVKM. The CDR3 runs to 11 residues.

V and J are TRBV5-5 and TRBJ2-5; D is unclear. The CDR3 has 15 amino acids. V lost 4 bases and J lost 3, with 16 bases in between. Germline CDR1 is SGHKS and CDR2 is YYEKEE (reference sequence). CDR3 protein: CASSQVLWAKETQYF. As DNA, the CDR3 is TGTGCCAGCAGCCAGGTTCTATGGGCTAAAGAGACCCAGTACTTC.

This chain joins TRBV2 and TRBJ1-1; 10 bases match TRBD1. The CDR3 has 12 amino acids. With 6 bases clipped from V and 6 bases from J, the junction kept 1 base outside the gene matches. The V gene's germline CDR1 is SNHLY and CDR2 FYNNEI. The CDR3 protein is CASRDRGAEAFF. The CDR3 coding sequence is TGTGCCAGCAGGGACAGGGGGGCTGAAGCTTTCTTT. Using reference TRBV2 and TRBJ1-1 for the parts outside the CDR3, the full variable domain is EPEVTQTPSHQVTQMGQEVILRCVPISNHLYFYWYRQILGQKVEFLVSFYNNEISEKSEIFDDQFSVERPDGSNFTLKIRSTKLEDSAMYFCASRDRGAEAFFGQGTRLTVV.

The gene calls are TRBV7-6 and TRBJ2-7; 8 nucleotides agree with TRBD1. Losses at the gene ends were 1 base for V and 7 bases for J; bases not matched to a gene: 6. Germline V gives CDR1 SGHVS, CDR2 FNYEAQ. The CDR3 consists of 14 residues. CDR3 amino acids: CASSLGQGAEEQYF. CDR3 bases: TGTGCCAGCAGCTTAGGGCAGGGGGCGGAAGAGCAGTACTTC. The whole variable domain, remainder taken from reference TRBV7-6 and TRBJ2-7, is GAGVSQSPRYKVTKRGQDVALRCDPISGHVSLYWYRQALGQGPEFLTYFNYEAQQDKSGLPNDRFSAERPEGSISTLTIQRTEQRDSAMYRCASSLGQGAEEQYFGPGTRLTVT.

This clone appeared once. As DNA, the CDR3 is TGTGCCAGCAGTCCCAGGGGCCTTCCCGAGAATGAGCAGTTCTTC. It specifies CASSPRGLPENEQFF. This chain uses TRBV27 with TRBJ2-1; tentatively, D is TRBD1 (6 bases). This CDR3 is built from 15 residues. Trimming took 5 bases from V and 7 from J, leaving 18 bases between them. CDR1 MNHEY and CDR2 SMNVEV come from the germline V gene (reference sequence).

The chain couples TRBV9 to TRBJ2-1, with D possibly matching TRBD1 (6 bases). The germline V gene has CDR1 SGDLS and CDR2 YYNGEE. The ends were cut back, 0 bases at V and 3 bases at J, with 10 bases in the middle. The CDR3 is made up of 15 amino acids. CDR3 in DNA: TGTGCCAGCAGCGTAGCTGCAGGGGTCTACAATGAGCAGTTCTTC. Encoded protein: CASSVAAGVYNEQFF.

The rearrangement joins TRBV28 to TRBJ2-7, with 7 bases that match TRBD1. CDR1 and CDR2 (germline): MDHEN, SYDVKM. This CDR3 region has 16 residues. The V and J ends lost 3 bases and 2 bases, in that order; junction bases with no gene match: 10. The CDR3: CASSLTTRGQTYEQYF. The CDR3, as DNA: TGTGCCAGCAGTTTGACCACTAGGGGGCAGACCTACGAGCAGTACTTC.

The chain uses TRBV10-2 and TRBJ2-7; possible D gene TRBD1, 6 bases. Trimming cost V 6 bases and J 0 bases, with 12 bases left between them. This CDR3 region has 14 residues. In germline, CDR1 is WSHSY, CDR2 SAAADI. The CDR3 loop is CASRWTESSYEQYF. The CDR3 DNA sequence: TGCGCCAGCAGGTGGACAGAGAGCTCCTACGAGCAGTACTTC.

The J gene is TRBJ1-5, the V gene TRBV19; D unresolved. The CDR3 length is 13 residues. Germline CDR1 LNHDA, CDR2 SQIVND (reference sequence). V lost 7 bases and J lost 11, with 18 bases in between. The CDR3 loop is CASISVLGGSQHF. The DNA for the CDR3 is TGTGCCAGTATATCGGTTTTAGGAGGGTCCCAGCATTTT.

This clone was seen just once. The gene calls are TRBV7-9 and TRBJ2-5; 7 bases line up with TRBD2. CDR3 length: 17 residues. Germline V gene lookup returns CDR1 SEHNR and CDR2 FQNEAQ (reference sequence). J was trimmed by 2 bases and V by 6 bases; bases with no gene match: 15. CDR3 residues: CASRTSQTGGPQETQYF. In DNA form, the CDR3 reads TGTGCCAGCAGAACAAGCCAGACGGGGGGACCTCAAGAGACCCAGTACTTC.

The chain employs TRBV28 and TRBJ1-2; TRBD1 might be the D (5 bases). CDR1 is MDHEN, CDR2 SYDVKM, per germline. The CDR3 contains 15 residues. V lost 8 bases to trimming and J lost 6 bases, with 22 bases between them. In DNA, the CDR3 is TGTGCCAGCCTTACTGGGGCAGGGAAGGTGGATGGCTACACCTTC. Amino acid sequence: CASLTGAGKVDGYTF.

The chain carries TRBV7-6 and TRBJ1-3; the match to TRBD1 covers 9 bases. V dropped 5 bases and J dropped 9; count of bases not matched to a gene: 8. This CDR3 is built from 14 residues. In germline, CDR1 is SGHVS, CDR2 FNYEAQ. CDR3 sequence reads: CASSPGTGKSTIYF. In DNA, the CDR3 is TGTGCCAGCAGCCCCGGGACAGGGAAGAGCACCATATATTTT.

V and J are TRBV5-6 and TRBJ2-2, with TRBD2 identical over 12 bases. This CDR3 region has 16 residues. Germline-derived CDR1 and CDR2 are SGHDT and YYEEEE. Trimming at V came to 4 bases and at J to 5 bases, leaving 6 bases not matched to a gene. The CDR3 region is CASSLGLAGRTGELFF. The CDR3 coding sequence is TGTGCCAGCAGCCTAGGACTAGCGGGGAGGACCGGGGAGCTGTTTTTT.